The text below deals with one TCR beta chain. The antigen is unknown. These data originate in a study of CD8 T cells in ankylosing spondylitis. Whole-study findings and limits: In ankylosing spondylitis blood, a motif of roughly 8 highly homologous TCR beta variants appeared characteristic. Reportedly, matched ankylosing spondylitis synovial fluid was significantly enriched for disease-linked clones. In peripheral blood, disease-linked CD8+ clones occurred at relatively low frequencies.

The CDR3 totals 17 residues. V was clipped by 1 base and J by 2 bases; unmatched bases: 8. Germline V CDR1 and CDR2: SGHAT, FQNNGV. TCRdb redid the calling of the 5' RACE reads with MiXCR, one entry per CDR3 protein. Among 380,000 or so distinct CDR3 sequences listed, 20% were seen once. The TCR comes from a male donor with ankylosing spondylitis or in good health (not recorded which). Material: blood, either unsorted or a sorted T cell fraction (not recorded which). The chain couples TRBV11-2 to TRBJ2-1; the match to TRBD2 covers 7 bases. CDR3 loop: CASSLGPGEGAYNEQFF. The CDR3 DNA follows: TGTGCCAGCAGCTTAGGGCCTGGGGAGGGCGCCTACAATGAGCAGTTCTTC.